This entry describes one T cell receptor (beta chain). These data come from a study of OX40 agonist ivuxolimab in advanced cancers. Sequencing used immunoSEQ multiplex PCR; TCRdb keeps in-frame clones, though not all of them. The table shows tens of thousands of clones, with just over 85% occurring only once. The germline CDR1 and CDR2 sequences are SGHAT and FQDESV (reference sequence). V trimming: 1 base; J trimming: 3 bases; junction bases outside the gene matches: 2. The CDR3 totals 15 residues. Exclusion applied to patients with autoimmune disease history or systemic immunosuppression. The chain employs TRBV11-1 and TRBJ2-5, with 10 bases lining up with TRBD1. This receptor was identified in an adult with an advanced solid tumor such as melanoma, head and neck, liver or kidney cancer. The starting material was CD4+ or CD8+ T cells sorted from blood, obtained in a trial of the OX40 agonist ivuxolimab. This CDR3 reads CASSLGQGAKETQYF. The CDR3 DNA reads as TGTGCCAGCAGCTTAGGACAGGGGGCCAAAGAGACCCAGTACTTC.